These 14 T cell receptor beta chains originate from one sample sequenced in a study of blood T cells in healthy people across ages. Sample-barcoded 5' priming and a J-beta primer mix drove a second PCR of roughly 6 to 12 cycles. Each CDR3 protein is one row after TCRdb ran MiXCR on the 5' RACE reads. The sample consists of 1.5 million to 2 million distinct CDR3 sequences, 28% of them appearing once. Sequences were obtained from blood. These receptors originate from a woman in her twenties or thirties in good health.

On this clonotype itself: One junction end disagrees with the germline gene, perhaps due to a read error. The chain links TRBV5-1 to TRBJ1-2, with D unclear. Per the germline V gene, CDR1 is SGHRS and CDR2 is YFSETQ. The CDR3 length is 13 residues. In DNA, the CDR3 is TGCGCCAGCAGCTTCAACCTTAACTATAGCTACACCTTC. It is translated as CASSFNLNYSYTF.

This clonotype has more than one count but fewer than ten. The chain carries TRBV12-3 or TRBV12-4 and TRBJ1-2; D is unclear. The CDR3 extends over 13 amino acids. V lost 1 base to trimming and J lost 3 bases, with 6 bases between them. CDR3 bases: TGTGCCAGCAGTTTAGGCAATTACTATGGCTACACCTTC. It codes for CASSLGNYYGYTF.

A few counts support this clonotype. The gene calls are TRBV6-5 and TRBJ1-5; D is possibly TRBD1 (6 bases). This CDR3 is built from 15 residues. Germline values: CDR1 MNHEY, CDR2 SVGAGI. The V and J ends lost 6 bases and 3 bases respectively, with 15 bases between them. CDR3 sequence reads: CASRKDRTINQPQHF. CDR3 nucleotide sequence: TGTGCCAGCAGAAAGGACAGAACTATCAATCAGCCCCAGCATTTT.

This clonotype has just a few counts. The J gene is TRBJ2-1, the V gene TRBV7-9, with 7 bases matching TRBD2. Germline CDR1 SEHNR, CDR2 FQNEAQ (reference sequence). After removal of 6 bases from V and 7 bases from J, the junction contained 12 bases not matched to a gene. The CDR3 extends over 15 amino acids. CDR3 in DNA: TGTGCCAGCAGTCCGCCGACTGGCGGGAGTAATGAGCAGTTCTTC. Its protein is CASSPPTGGSNEQFF.

A note on this clonotype: The junction does not match germline at one end; this may be a read error. V usage is TRBV7-2 and J usage is TRBJ2-7; 12 nucleotides line up with TRBD2. This CDR3 contains 16 residues. CDR1 is SGHTA, CDR2 FQGNSA, per germline. The CDR3 DNA follows: TGTGCCAGCAGCTTACTAGCTAGCGGGAGGGCCTATGAGCAGTACTTC. Its protein is CASSLLASGRAYEQYF.

This clonotype was seen only a few times. The chain recombines TRBV7-2 with TRBJ1-5; D is uncertain. From germline, CDR1 is SGHTA and CDR2 FQGNSA. The CDR3 loop spans 15 amino acids. Trimming left V 1 base short and J 0 bases short, with 7 bases between. The CDR3 DNA reads as TGTGCCAGCAGCTTAGAACAGATTAGCAATCAGCCCCAGCATTTT. Amino acids: CASSLEQISNQPQHF. Variable domain in full (rest from reference TRBV7-2 and TRBJ1-5): GAGVSQSPSNKVTEKGKDVELRCDPISGHTALYWYRQSLGQGLEFLIYFQGNSAPDKSGLPSDRFSAERTGGSVSTLTIQRTQQEDSAVYLCASSLEQISNQPQHFGDGTRLSIL.

The rearrangement uses TRBV5-1 and TRBJ1-4; D not certain. Germline values: CDR1 SGHRS, CDR2 YFSETQ. The length of the CDR3 is 14 residues. Trimming pared 6 bases from V and 0 bases from J, leaving 9 bases between. CDR3 in amino acids: CASNFESTNEKLFF. The CDR3 bases are TGCGCCAGCAACTTCGAGTCAACTAATGAAAAACTGTTTTTT.

This clonotype came up many times. The chain uses TRBV27 and TRBJ2-1; D unresolved. Germline loops: CDR1 MNHEY, CDR2 SMNVEV (reference sequence). The CDR3 length is 15 residues. The V end was cut by 10 bases, the J end by 4 bases, with 20 bases between. The chain's CDR3 is CATQLGPHVYNEQFF. The CDR3 DNA is TGTGCCACCCAACTCGGGCCACATGTTTACAATGAGCAGTTCTTC.

This clonotype was seen a handful of times. The chain is built from TRBV29-1 and TRBJ2-3, with 8 bases that match TRBD2. Trimming removed 0 bases from V and 1 base from J; junction bases left unmatched: 3. Germline CDR1 and CDR2: SQVTM and ANQGSEA. The CDR3 consists of 15 residues. Here the CDR3 DNA reads TGCAGCGTTGAAGATGAGACTAGCGGCACAGATACGCAGTATTTT. It is translated as CSVEDETSGTDTQYF.

The V and J genes are TRBV6-5 and TRBJ1-2, with 8 bases that match TRBD1. This CDR3 comprises 19 residues. The germline gives CDR1 MNHEY, CDR2 SVGAGI. With V trimmed by 2 bases and J by 2 bases, 16 bases remained unmatched. CDR3 amino acids: CASSYRQLGPGGKNYGYTF. In nucleotides, the CDR3 is TGTGCCAGCAGTTACCGGCAGTTGGGCCCAGGGGGCAAAAACTATGGCTACACCTTC.

In the case of this clonotype: One junction end disagrees with the germline gene, perhaps due to a read error. This chain uses TRBV6-2 or TRBV6-3 with TRBJ1-2; D not certain. The length of the CDR3 is 13 residues. The germline V gene encodes CDR1 MNHEY and CDR2 SVGEGT. CDR3 nucleotides: TGTGCCAGCAGTTACTCGATGGGGTATGACTACACCTTC. It yields the protein CASSYSMGYDYTF.

This clonotype came up a few times. This CDR3 is CASSSSISGAETQYF. In DNA, the CDR3 is TGTGCCAGCAGTTCCTCGATTAGCGGGGCCGAGACCCAGTACTTC. The chain combines TRBV6-6 with TRBJ2-5, with 8 bases lining up with TRBD2. This CDR3 has 15 residues. Germline CDR1 reads MNHNY; CDR2 reads SVGAGI (reference sequence). With V trimmed by 4 bases and J by 5 bases, 9 bases remained unmatched.

The chain has TRBV24-1 and TRBJ2-6; maybe TRBD1 (6 bases). The CDR3 length is 16 residues. V was clipped by 4 bases and J by 0 bases, with 9 bases between them. Per germline, CDR1 KGHDR and CDR2 SFDVKD. CDR3 in amino acids: CATSDPTGSGANVLTF. The CDR3 DNA reads TGTGCCACCAGTGACCCGACAGGCTCTGGGGCCAACGTCCTGACTTTC.

This clonotype was counted between two and nine times. The V and J genes are TRBV12-3 or TRBV12-4 and TRBJ2-3; D not certain. The V end was cut by 8 bases, the J end by 4 bases, with 16 bases between. CDR3 length: 14 amino acids. The CDR3 loop reads CASRPKAPSDTQYF. In nucleotides, the CDR3 is TGTGCCAGCCGCCCAAAGGCCCCGTCAGATACGCAGTATTTT.